The entry below describes one T cell receptor beta chain. This clonotype occurred a few times. The antigen it binds to is not known. The record has no base qualities; no much larger clone is one base away. These data originate in a study of lung T cells in sarcoidosis with Löfgren's syndrome (dated by TCRdb to the late 2010s). For context, the study as a whole: Sarcoidosis was described as a granulomatous, mainly pulmonary disease marked by CD4+ T cell accumulation in bronchoalveolar lavage fluid. The repertoire analyses centered on Lofgren's syndrome patients. Beyond this particular receptor, the publication reports: Analysis of alphabeta pairing showed that TRAV12-1 paired preferentially with TRBV2, and the TCRs formed by this pairing showed CDR3 homology. Recognition of a sarcoidosis-associated antigen was only suggested, and the antigen itself remained putative and was not identified. Multiple Lofgren's syndrome patients were reported to share TRAV12-1 and TRBV2 CDR3 motifs, a finding that suggests public CD4+ TCR repertoires. Compared with control subjects, Lofgren's syndrome patients reportedly showed the greatest expansion in the V gene segments TRAV12-1 and TRBV2.

Instrument used: Illumina MiSeq. The raw public reads went through TCRdb reprocessing: fastp at Q25, MiXCR clone calling, in-frame beta chains kept. Each CDR3 protein gets just one entry, which takes the most common genes and DNA from the rows behind it. Counted in this sample were about 63,000 distinct CDR3 sequences; approximately 21% of them appeared once. 2.3% of the sample lies in the top ten. Based on the germline V gene, the CDR1 and CDR2 sequences are SQVTM and ANQGSEA. The CDR3 covers 12 residues, taking in both the cysteine and the phenylalanine. Only the CDR3 DNA stays, 36 bases, in frame from base 1. The germline ends are 13 bases apart after V is trimmed by 7 bases and J by 6 bases.

The clonotype comes from a human donor with sarcoidosis (Löfgren's syndrome or another form), or a control subject (not recorded which). This sequence uses TRBV29-1 and TRBJ2-1, with no D gene named confidently. Specimen: CD4+ T cells from PBMCs. The CDR3 sequence is CSAPVGGNEQFF. The DNA sequence is as follows: TGCAGCGCCCCCGTAGGCGGCAATGAGCAGTTCTTC.